The clone carrying this TCR beta chain was detected only once. This specimen comes from a study of T cell responses to AZD1222 COVID-19 vaccine. Germline CDR1 and CDR2: SGHNT and YYREEE (reference sequence). The CDR3 spans 12 residues. V lost 6 bases and J lost 3; bases outside the gene matches: 2. Profiling relied on immunoSEQ multiplex PCR, and the TCRdb table lists in-frame clones only, not all of them. The data hold 90,000 to 150,000 clones, with approximately 87% observed a single time. This chain links TRBV5-4 with TRBJ2-7; 8 bases are a match to TRBD1. This TCR was sampled from an adult in good health. Sequenced here: peripheral blood, sampled on day 0 of AZD1222 vaccination. CDR3 in amino acids: CASTDRGYEQYF. The CDR3 nucleotides are TGTGCCAGCACCGACAGGGGCTACGAGCAGTACTTC.